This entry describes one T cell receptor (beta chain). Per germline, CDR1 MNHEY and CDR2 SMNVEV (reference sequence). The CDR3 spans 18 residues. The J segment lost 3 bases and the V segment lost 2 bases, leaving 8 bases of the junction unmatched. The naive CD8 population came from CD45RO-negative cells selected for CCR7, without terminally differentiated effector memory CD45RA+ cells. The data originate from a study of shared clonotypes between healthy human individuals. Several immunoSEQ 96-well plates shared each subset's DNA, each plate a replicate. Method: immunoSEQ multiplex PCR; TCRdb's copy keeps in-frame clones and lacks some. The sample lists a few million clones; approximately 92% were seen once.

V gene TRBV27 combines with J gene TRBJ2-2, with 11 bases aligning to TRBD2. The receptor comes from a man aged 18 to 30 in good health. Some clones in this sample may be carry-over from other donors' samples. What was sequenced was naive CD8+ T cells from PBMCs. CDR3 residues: CASSLKLAGVLHTGELFF. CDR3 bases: TGTGCCAGCAGTTTAAAACTAGCGGGAGTCCTCCACACCGGGGAGCTGTTTTTT.